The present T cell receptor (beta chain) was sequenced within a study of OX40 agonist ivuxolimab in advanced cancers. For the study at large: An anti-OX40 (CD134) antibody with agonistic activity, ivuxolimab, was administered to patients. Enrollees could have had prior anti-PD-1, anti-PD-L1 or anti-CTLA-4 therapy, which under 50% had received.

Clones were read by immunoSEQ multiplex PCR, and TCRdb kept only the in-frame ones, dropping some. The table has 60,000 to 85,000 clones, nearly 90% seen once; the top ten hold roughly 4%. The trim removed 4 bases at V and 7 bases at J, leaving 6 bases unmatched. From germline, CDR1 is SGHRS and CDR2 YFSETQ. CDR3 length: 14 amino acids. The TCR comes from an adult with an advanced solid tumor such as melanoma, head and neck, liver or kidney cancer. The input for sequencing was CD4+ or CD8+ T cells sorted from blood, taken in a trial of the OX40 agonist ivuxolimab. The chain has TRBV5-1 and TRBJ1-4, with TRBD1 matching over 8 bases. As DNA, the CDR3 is TGCGCCAGCAGCCCCGGGCAGGGGGCTGAAAAACTGTTTTTT. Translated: CASSPGQGAEKLFF.